One and the same sample provided the 22 T cell receptor beta chains below, sequenced in a study of blood T cells in healthy people across ages. Next came a second PCR, run for about 6 to 11 cycles, which used a sample-barcoded 5' primer along with a J-beta primer mix. MiXCR, applied by TCRdb to the 5' RACE reads, yields one record per CDR3 protein. This repertoire shows some 700,000 distinct CDR3 sequences, 43% found once; its top ten account for less than 25%. The sample consisted of blood. The receptors derive from a woman in her fifties or sixties in good health.

V usage is TRBV29-1 and J usage is TRBJ1-1; no clear D. The ends were cut back, 3 bases at V and 1 base at J, with 12 bases in the middle. The CDR3 contains 14 residues. Germline lookup yields CDR1 SQVTM and CDR2 ANQGSEA. CDR3 amino acids: CSVEDGLGNTEAFF. The CDR3 nucleotides read TGCAGCGTTGAGGACGGACTAGGGAACACTGAAGCTTTCTTT.

The chain joins TRBV9 to TRBJ1-2; possible D gene TRBD1, 5 bases. The germline V gene has CDR1 SGDLS and CDR2 YYNGEE. V gave up 1 base and J gave up 4 bases, with 11 bases separating them. CDR3 length: 14 amino acids. CDR3 nucleotides: TGTGCCAGCAGCGTAAGGGAAACAGGCTATGGCTACACCTTC. Residues: CASSVRETGYGYTF.

The V and J genes are TRBV27 and TRBJ2-3, with D perhaps TRBD1 (5 bases). This CDR3 is 15 amino acids long. Per the germline V gene, CDR1 is MNHEY and CDR2 is SMNVEV (reference sequence). Trimming took off 4 bases at V and 11 bases at J, with 22 bases between the two ends. CDR3: CASSSTLLTAKGQYF. The DNA for the CDR3 is TGTGCCAGCAGTTCAACTCTTTTGACAGCCAAGGGGCAGTATTTT.

V and J are TRBV7-9 and TRBJ2-7, with TRBD1 identical over 8 bases. This CDR3 is built from 16 residues. V dropped 4 bases and J dropped 2; count of bases not matched to a gene: 10. In germline, CDR1 is SEHNR, CDR2 FQNEAQ (reference sequence). The chain's CDR3 is CASSSPRTGFAYEQYF. The CDR3, as DNA: TGTGCCAGCAGCTCTCCTCGGACAGGGTTCGCCTACGAGCAGTACTTC.

The J gene is TRBJ2-3, the V gene TRBV10-3; D unresolved. Germline V lookup: CDR1 ENHRY, CDR2 SYGVKD. The ends were cut back, 4 bases at V and 4 bases at J, with 15 bases in the middle. The CDR3 runs 15 residues. CDR3 DNA: TGTGCCATCAGTGTTGGGCAGCACGGAGCAGATACGCAGTATTTT. This encodes CAISVGQHGADTQYF.

This clonotype occurred a few times. This chain joins TRBV3-1 and TRBJ1-5, with no clear D. The CDR3 spans 14 residues. Germline assignment: CDR1 LGHDT and CDR2 YNNKEL (reference sequence). The V end lost 0 bases, the J end lost 9 bases, and 12 bases lay between the germline ends. Written as DNA, the CDR3 is TGTGCCAGCAGCCAAGAGCCCGCCCCGCGGCCCCAGCATTTT. Its translation: CASSQEPAPRPQHF. Based on the CDR3 plus reference TRBV3-1 and TRBJ1-5, the full variable domain is DTAVSQTPKYLVTQMGNDKSIKCEQNLGHDTMYWYKQDSKKFLKIMFSYNNKELIINETVPNRFSPKSPDKAHLNLHINSLELGDSAVYFCASSQEPAPRPQHFGDGTRLSIL.

This clonotype has just a few counts. The chain is built from TRBV7-3 and TRBJ2-1; 9 nucleotides line up with TRBD2. Germline V lookup: CDR1 SGHTA, CDR2 FQGTGA. The V gene end was trimmed by 0 bases and the J gene end by 7 bases; junction bases not matched to a gene: 10. The CDR3 consists of 17 residues. CDR3 bases: TGTGCCAGCAGCTTAACGGCGGTAGCGGGGGCCAAGAATGAGCAGTTCTTC. It encodes CASSLTAVAGAKNEQFF. Full variable domain (remainder filled in from reference TRBV7-3 and TRBJ2-1): GAGVSQTPSNKVTEKGKYVELRCDPISGHTALYWYRQSLGQGPEFLIYFQGTGAADDSGLPNDRFFAVRPEGSVSTLKIQRTERGDSAVYLCASSLTAVAGAKNEQFFGPGTRLTVL.

The rearrangement joins TRBV7-2 to TRBJ2-3, with D possibly matching TRBD2 (6 bases). The V end lost 5 bases, the J end lost 14 bases, and 20 bases lay between the germline ends. Germline CDR1 reads SGHTA; CDR2 reads FQGNSA. CDR3 length equals 13 residues. The CDR3 loop reads CASSIGGETNPYF. CDR3 DNA sequence: TGTGCCAGCAGCATTGGCGGGGAGACCAATCCGTATTTT.

A few counts support this clonotype. This chain links TRBV6-1 with TRBJ2-7, with 9 bases that match TRBD2. The CDR3 is 14 amino acids. Germline V lookup: CDR1 MNHNS, CDR2 SASEGT. With V trimmed by 8 bases and J by 7 bases, 12 bases remained unmatched. CDR3 in DNA: TGTGCCAGCGGGGGGGGACTAGCCGACAATGAGCAGTACTTC. It encodes CASGGGLADNEQYF.

The CDR3, as DNA: TGTGCCAGCAGCCCAGCCGGACAGGGGTCACACGAGCAGTACTTC. This codes for CASSPAGQGSHEQYF. The chain carries TRBV13 and TRBJ2-7; 9 bases agree with TRBD1. The CDR3 runs 15 residues. Germline V gene sequence: CDR1 PRHDT, CDR2 FYEKMQ (reference sequence). The V and J ends lost 5 bases and 5 bases, in that order; junction bases with no gene match: 10.

This clonotype was counted only a few times. The V gene is TRBV7-3, the J gene TRBJ2-7; 12 bases map to TRBD1. V lost 11 bases to trimming and J lost 6 bases; unmatched junction nucleotides: 8. The CDR3 is 13 residues long. Germline values: CDR1 SGHTA, CDR2 FQGTGA. DNA of the CDR3: TGTGCCGGTCCCGGGACAGGGGGCGGCGAGCAGTACTTC. Translating gives CAGPGTGGGEQYF. Together with reference TRBV7-3 and TRBJ2-7, the CDR3 gives the full variable domain: GAGVSQTPSNKVTEKGKYVELRCDPISGHTALYWYRQSLGQGPEFLIYFQGTGAADDSGLPNDRFFAVRPEGSVSTLKIQRTERGDSAVYLCAGPGTGGGEQYFGPGTRLTVT.

This clonotype was detected ten times or more. The chain couples TRBV5-1 to TRBJ2-1; no definite D call. The CDR3 has 15 residues. CDR1 and CDR2 (germline): SGHRS, YFSETQ. The ends were cut back, 0 bases at V and 1 base at J, with 8 bases in the middle. CDR3 DNA: TGCGCCAGCAGCTTGGTCGGGCAGTCCTACAATGAGCAGTTCTTC. This encodes CASSLVGQSYNEQFF. Supplemented by reference TRBV5-1 and TRBJ2-1, the full variable domain reads KAGVTQTPRYLIKTRGQQVTLSCSPISGHRSVSWYQQTPGQGLQFLFEYFSETQRNKGNFPGRFSGRQFSNSRSEMNVSTLELGDSALYLCASSLVGQSYNEQFFGPGTRLTVL.

The chain carries TRBV7-9 and TRBJ2-4; possible D gene TRBD1, 5 bases. Germline V gene sequence: CDR1 SEHNR, CDR2 FQNEAQ (reference sequence). The CDR3 is 15 amino acids. Trimming shortened V by 8 bases and J by 2 bases, and 16 bases separated the two germline ends. As DNA, the CDR3 is TGTGCCAGCTGCCACATCATGGGGCCCAAAAACATTCAGTACTTC. Protein product: CASCHIMGPKNIQYF. Looking up the rest from reference TRBV7-9 and TRBJ2-4 gives the full variable domain: DTGVSQNPRHKITKRGQNVTFRCDPISEHNRLYWYRQTLGQGPEFLTYFQNEAQLEKSRLLSDRFSAERPKGSFSTLEIQRTEQGDSAMYLCASCHIMGPKNIQYFGAGTRLSVL.

As regards this clonotype: This may stem from a read error, because a much larger clone lies one nucleotide away. The chain links TRBV29-1 to TRBJ2-7; 10 bases line up with TRBD1. With 6 bases clipped from V and 8 bases from J, the junction kept 7 bases outside the gene matches. Germline V gene lookup returns CDR1 SQVTM and CDR2 ANQGSEA. This CDR3 has 12 amino acids. The CDR3 DNA is TGCAGCGTAGGACAGGGGGGCTCTAAGCAGTACTTC. It specifies CSVGQGGSKQYF.

This clonotype was counted a few times. This rearrangement joins TRBV2 to TRBJ2-7; unclear D gene. From germline, CDR1 is SNHLY and CDR2 FYNNEI. The CDR3 runs 14 residues. V lost 4 bases, J lost 1 base, and 11 bases lay in between. In nucleotides, the CDR3 is TGTGCCAGCAGTGTGGCGGATACATCCTACGAGCAGTACTTC. It translates to CASSVADTSYEQYF.

This sequence joins TRBV29-1 and TRBJ1-6, with D possibly TRBD1 on 5 matching bases. The CDR3 contains 18 residues. Deletions cut 2 bases from V and 10 bases from J, with 27 bases between. Germline assignment: CDR1 SQVTM and CDR2 ANQGSEA. In DNA, the CDR3 is TGCAGCGTTGAAAATAGAAGGGGCCCGCCACCCAGGAGATCACCCCTCCACTTT. Protein sequence: CSVENRRGPPPRRSPLHF.

This chain uses TRBV29-1 with TRBJ2-5, with D possibly being TRBD2 (6 bases). The ends were cut back, 3 bases at V and 0 bases at J, with 11 bases in the middle. The V gene's germline CDR1 is SQVTM and CDR2 ANQGSEA. The length of the CDR3 is 14 residues. The CDR3 DNA reads TGCAGCGTTGACACTAGCAGCTACCAAGAGACCCAGTACTTC. This gives the protein CSVDTSSYQETQYF.

This clonotype was detected only a few times. This chain joins TRBV5-6 and TRBJ2-1, with D tentatively TRBD2 (5 bases). This CDR3 has 13 residues. The V end was cut by 4 bases, the J end by 12 bases, with 17 bases between. Germline values: CDR1 SGHDT, CDR2 YYEEEE. The CDR3 nucleotides are TGTGCCAGCAGCCCCGCCCTCGCGAGGGTGCAGTTCTTC. Translated, it gives CASSPALARVQFF.

This clonotype was seen a few times. The chain carries TRBV3-1 and TRBJ2-5, with D hard to call. Trimming shortened V by 1 base and J by 5 bases, and 17 bases separated the two germline ends. Germline V gene lookup returns CDR1 LGHDT and CDR2 YNNKEL (reference sequence). This CDR3 is 16 amino acids long. CDR3 sequence (DNA): TGTGCCAGCAGCCAAGTTCTGGGCCTCGGTGGGGAGACCCAGTACTTC. As protein: CASSQVLGLGGETQYF.

This clonotype was counted a few times. The V gene is TRBV29-1, the J gene TRBJ2-1; D remains ambiguous. This CDR3 comprises 14 residues. Germline-derived CDR1 and CDR2 are SQVTM and ANQGSEA. V lost 2 bases to trimming and J lost 0 bases, with 8 bases between them. The CDR3: CSVEKGSSYNEQFF. Written as DNA, the CDR3 is TGCAGCGTTGAAAAGGGAAGCTCCTACAATGAGCAGTTCTTC.

The chain uses TRBV7-3 and TRBJ2-3, with 14 bases identical to TRBD2. The length of the CDR3 is 18 residues. J was trimmed by 0 bases and V by 5 bases; bases with no gene match: 7. Germline CDR1 and CDR2: SGHTA and FQGTGA. The DNA of the CDR3 is TGTGCCAGCAGCCCCGGGACTAGCGGGGGACTTAGCACAGATACGCAGTATTTT. Protein product: CASSPGTSGGLSTDTQYF. Variable domain in full (rest from reference TRBV7-3 and TRBJ2-3): GAGVSQTPSNKVTEKGKYVELRCDPISGHTALYWYRQSLGQGPEFLIYFQGTGAADDSGLPNDRFFAVRPEGSVSTLKIQRTERGDSAVYLCASSPGTSGGLSTDTQYFGPGTRLTVL.

V is TRBV6-4 and J is TRBJ2-1, with TRBD2 matching over 8 bases. The CDR3 loop spans 15 amino acids. Germline CDR1 reads MRHNA; CDR2 reads SNTAGT. Losses at the gene ends were 6 bases for V and 5 bases for J; bases not matched to a gene: 9. CDR3 DNA: TGTGCCAGCAGCGCCAGCGGGAGCACCCACAATGAGCAGTTCTTC. Translating it yields CASSASGSTHNEQFF.